Listed below are T cell receptor beta chains from one sample, sequenced in a study of blood T cell repertoires in COVID-19. This table comes from immunoSEQ multiplex PCR, and its TCRdb copy is limited to in-frame clones, with some not included. The profile covers about 49,000 clones, with approximately 81% appearing a single time and about a fifth taken by the ten largest. Sample: peripheral blood. These receptors came from a woman older than 75 with COVID-19, enrolled during active disease. Both conserved end residues are part of each CDR3. D genes are given only for firm matches. The size entry is marked missing in some rows and otherwise reads once, few, many or a size class.

abundance,v_gene,j_gene,len,d_gene,CDR3aa,CDR3nt
.,TRBV5-1,TRBJ2-7,13,.,CASQVGPAYEQYF,TGCGCCAGTCAGGTTGGGCCGGCCTACGAGCAGTACTTC
.,TRBV7-9,TRBJ2-3,15,TRBD2,CASSSGLAAGDTQYF,TGTGCCAGCAGCTCGGGACTAGCCGCGGGAGATACGCAGTATTTT
.,TRBV6-6,TRBJ2-7,15,.,CASTPSGGQSYEQYF,TGTGCCAGCACCCCCTCAGGAGGTCAGTCCTACGAGCAGTACTTC
.,TRBV24-1,TRBJ2-3,15,TRBD1,CATSDPGQATDTQYF,TGTGCCACCAGTGACCCGGGACAGGCCACAGATACGCAGTATTTT
.,TRBV30,TRBJ1-2,12,.,CAWRGAPGGYTF,TGTGCCTGGAGGGGGGCGCCGGGTGGCTACACCTTC
.,TRBV28,TRBJ1-2,15,TRBD1,CASSSPGTGKDGYTF,TGTGCCAGCAGCTCACCCGGGACAGGGAAAGATGGCTACACCTTC
.,TRBV19,TRBJ2-5,14,TRBD2,CASSIAGGRETQYF,TGTGCCAGTAGTATAGCGGGAGGTCGGGAGACCCAGTACTTC
medium-sized,TRBV7-9,TRBJ2-1,16,TRBD2,CASSPLAGGLLNEQFF,TGTGCCAGCAGCCCTCTCGCGGGAGGGCTGCTGAATGAGCAGTTCTTC
.,TRBV19,TRBJ2-3,14,.,CATKGGPSTDTQYF,TGTGCCACCAAAGGGGGACCAAGCACAGATACGCAGTATTTT
.,TRBV24-1,TRBJ2-5,16,TRBD1,CATSDPRDRVSETQYF,TGTGCCACCAGTGATCCCCGGGACAGGGTTTCGGAGACCCAGTACTTC
.,TRBV14,TRBJ2-3,15,.,CASSQSPRVRDTQYF,TGTGCCAGCAGCCAATCCCCCAGGGTGAGGGATACGCAGTATTTT
.,TRBV11-2,TRBJ2-5,16,.,CASSLGTASLQETQYF,TGTGCCAGCAGCTTAGGGACAGCCAGCTTACAAGAGACCCAGTACTTC
.,TRBV27,TRBJ2-1,16,.,CASSSAPTPEYNEQFF,TGTGCCAGCAGTTCCGCCCCCACCCCCGAGTACAATGAGCAGTTCTTC
.,TRBV6-6,TRBJ2-7,14,TRBD1,CASRPQGASYEQYF,TGTGCCAGCAGACCACAGGGGGCCTCCTACGAGCAGTACTTC
.,TRBV6-1,TRBJ2-7,13,.,CASSERYRAEQYF,TGTGCCAGCAGTGAAAGGTACAGGGCCGAGCAGTACTTC
few,TRBV5-4,TRBJ1-1,15,.,CASSLSPVMNTEAFF,TGTGCCAGCAGCTTGTCCCCAGTCATGAACACTGAAGCTTTCTTT
once,TRBV5-5,TRBJ1-1,15,TRBD1,CASSSQGAVDTEAFF,TGTGCCAGCAGCTCACAGGGGGCGGTGGACACTGAAGCTTTCTTT
once,TRBV11-2,TRBJ1-5,16,TRBD1,CASSVTGTGSNQPQHF,TGTGCCAGCAGCGTCACCGGGACAGGGAGCAATCAGCCCCAGCATTTT
.,TRBV28,TRBJ2-1,14,TRBD2,CASSSGNSYNEQFF,TGTGCCAGCTCTAGCGGGAACTCCTACAATGAGCAGTTCTTC
few,TRBV11-3,TRBJ1-6,13,.,CAGSLGAQSPLHF,TGTGCCGGGAGTCTGGGGGCTCAGTCACCCCTCCACTTT
.,TRBV28,TRBJ2-1,17,TRBD2,CASSLFATSGIGDEQFF,TGTGCCAGCAGTTTATTCGCCACTAGCGGGATTGGGGATGAGCAGTTCTTC
medium-sized,TRBV7-9,TRBJ2-1,15,TRBD2,CASSDSLADYNEQFF,TGTGCCAGCAGCGATTCCCTAGCGGACTACAATGAGCAGTTCTTC
.,TRBV29-1,TRBJ2-1,12,.,CIVTRSYNEQFF,TGCATCGTGACTCGCTCCTACAATGAGCAGTTCTTC
.,TRBV18,TRBJ1-5,14,TRBD1,CASSPGQTNQPQHF,TGTGCCAGCTCACCGGGACAGACAAATCAGCCCCAGCATTTT
.,TRBV6-5,TRBJ2-5,14,TRBD1,CASSNGQGQETQYF,TGTGCCAGCAGTAACGGACAGGGCCAAGAGACCCAGTACTTC
.,TRBV15,TRBJ2-2,14,.,CATSNFRGAGELFF,TGTGCCACCAGCAATTTCAGGGGGGCCGGGGAGCTGTTTTTT
.,TRBV7-8,TRBJ2-2,15,.,CASSSKRLNTGELFF,TGTGCCAGCAGCTCAAAGCGGCTAAACACCGGGGAGCTGTTTTTT
.,TRBV10-1,TRBJ1-5,13,.,CASSETGNQPQHF,TGCGCCAGCAGTGAGACAGGGAACCAGCCCCAGCATTTT
.,TRBV27,TRBJ2-7,14,.,CASSLEPSGNEQYF,TGTGCCAGCAGTTTAGAGCCGTCGGGGAACGAGCAGTACTTC
.,TRBV21-1,TRBJ2-7,16,.,CASSKAQRPSSYEQYF,TGTGCCAGCAGCAAAGCCCAGCGTCCCAGCTCCTACGAGCAGTACTTC
few,TRBV5-1,TRBJ2-2,18,TRBD2,CASSPAPPGLAGTGELFF,TGCGCCAGCAGCCCGGCGCCCCCGGGACTAGCGGGAACCGGGGAGCTGTTTTTT
.,TRBV6-2/TRBV6-3,TRBJ2-3,15,TRBD1,CASSNNRGGTDTQYF,TGTGCCAGCAGTAACAACAGGGGAGGCACAGATACGCAGTATTTT
.,TRBV4-1,TRBJ2-2,16,.,CASSPTAGWNTGELFF,TGCGCCAGCAGTCCCACGGCGGGCTGGAACACCGGGGAGCTGTTTTTT
.,TRBV11-2,TRBJ1-3,17,TRBD1,CASSLSPGQGSGNTIYF,TGTGCCAGCAGCTTGTCACCGGGACAGGGGTCCGGAAACACCATATATTTT
.,TRBV30,TRBJ2-4,14,.,CAWSGQLAKNIQYF,TGTGCCTGGAGCGGACAGCTAGCCAAAAACATTCAGTACTTC
.,TRBV6-2/TRBV6-3,TRBJ1-2,14,.,CASSERDANYGYTF,TGTGCCAGCAGTGAGCGAGACGCTAACTATGGCTACACCTTC
.,TRBV3-1/TRBV3-2,TRBJ2-3,15,TRBD1,CASSQVDRVGNTQYF,TGTGCCAGCAGCCAAGTTGACAGGGTAGGGAATACGCAGTATTTT
.,TRBV7-9,TRBJ1-2,13,TRBD1,CASSLGTGRGYTF,TGTGCCAGCAGCTTAGGGACAGGGAGAGGCTACACCTTC
.,TRBV7-2,TRBJ2-5,17,.,CASSLRRWERTQETQYF,TGTGCCAGCAGCTTACGCCGATGGGAGCGGACTCAAGAGACCCAGTACTTC
.,TRBV5-1,TRBJ2-3,13,.,CARGGARRDTQYF,TGCGCCAGGGGCGGGGCCCGACGGGATACGCAGTATTTT
.,TRBV10-2,TRBJ2-3,18,TRBD2,CASSESKASGALGDTQYF,TGCGCCAGCAGTGAGTCGAAAGCTAGCGGGGCCCTCGGGGATACGCAGTATTTT
.,TRBV15,TRBJ2-3,15,.,CATSRVARNTDTQYF,TGTGCCACCAGCAGAGTGGCTAGAAACACAGATACGCAGTATTTT
.,TRBV19,TRBJ2-3,16,TRBD1,CASSTQGAITTDTQYF,TGTGCCAGTAGTACACAGGGGGCTATTACCACAGATACGCAGTATTTT
.,TRBV11-2,TRBJ1-2,15,TRBD1,CASSLAAGQGSGDTF,TGTGCCAGCAGCTTAGCTGCGGGACAGGGATCAGGGGACACCTTC
.,TRBV30,TRBJ1-5,13,.,CAWRGGARQPQHF,TGTGCCTGGCGCGGGGGGGCGAGACAGCCCCAGCATTTT
.,TRBV30,TRBJ2-5,13,.,CAWSRTAQETQYF,TGTGCCTGGAGTCGGACAGCCCAAGAGACCCAGTACTTC